The entry below describes one T cell receptor (beta chain). These data belong to a study of T cell responses to AZD1222 COVID-19 vaccine. V shed 5 bases, J shed 7 bases, and the junction held 3 bases outside the gene matches. The CDR3 has 13 amino acids. Clones were sequenced by immunoSEQ multiplex PCR, and TCRdb holds only the in-frame ones, with some missing. Of about 200,000 clones in the sample, roughly nine tenths were seen once. Specimen: peripheral blood, collected 28 days after the second dose of the MenACWY control vaccine. The sequence was obtained from an adult who received the MenACWY meningococcal vaccine as a control. J is TRBJ2-1 and V is TRBV12-3 or TRBV12-4; 9 bases fit TRBD2. The CDR3 DNA sequence: TGTGCCAGCAGTCTGAGCGGGAGGAATGAGCAGTTCTTC. This gives the protein CASSLSGRNEQFF.